The present T cell receptor beta chain was sequenced within a study of blood T cell repertoires in COVID-19. Assay used: immunoSEQ multiplex PCR; TCRdb lists only in-frame clones, some missing. The profile shows 250,000 to 350,000 clones, about 89% of them singletons. The V end lost 4 bases, the J end lost 2 bases, and 17 bases lay between the germline ends. The CDR3 is 16 residues long. Germline V lookup: CDR1 MDHEN, CDR2 SYDVKM. This clonotype was obtained from a woman between 50 and 59 years old who had recovered from COVID-19. The sequencing input was peripheral blood. This chain links TRBV28 with TRBJ1-1, with a weak D call TRBD1 (6 bases). The CDR3 region is CASSYSPLGANTEAFF. The CDR3 nucleotides read TGTGCCAGCAGTTACAGTCCCCTGGGGGCTAACACTGAAGCTTTCTTT.